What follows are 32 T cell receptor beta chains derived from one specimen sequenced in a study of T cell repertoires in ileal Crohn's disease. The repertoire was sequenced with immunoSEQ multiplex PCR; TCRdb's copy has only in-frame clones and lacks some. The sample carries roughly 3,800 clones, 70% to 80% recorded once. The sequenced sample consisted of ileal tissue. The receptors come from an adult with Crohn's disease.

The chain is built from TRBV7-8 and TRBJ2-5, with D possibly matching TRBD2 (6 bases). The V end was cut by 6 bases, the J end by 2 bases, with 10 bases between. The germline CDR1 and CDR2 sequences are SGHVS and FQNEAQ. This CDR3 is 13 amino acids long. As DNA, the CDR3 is TGTGCCAGCAGATCGCTAGCGCAAGAGACCCAGTACTTC. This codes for CASRSLAQETQYF.

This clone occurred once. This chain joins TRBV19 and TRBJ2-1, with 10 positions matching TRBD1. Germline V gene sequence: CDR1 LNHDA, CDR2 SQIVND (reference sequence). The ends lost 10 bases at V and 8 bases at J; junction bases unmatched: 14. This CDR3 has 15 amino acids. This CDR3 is CATLARDRGGYEQFF. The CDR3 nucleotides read TGTGCCACCCTAGCCCGGGACAGGGGAGGCTATGAGCAGTTCTTC.

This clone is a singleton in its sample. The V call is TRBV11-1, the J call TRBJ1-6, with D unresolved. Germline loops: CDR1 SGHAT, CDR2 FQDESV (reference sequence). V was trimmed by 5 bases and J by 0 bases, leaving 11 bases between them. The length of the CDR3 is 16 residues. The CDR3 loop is CASSRSWSSYNSPLHF. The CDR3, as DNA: TGTGCCAGCAGCCGATCTTGGAGCTCCTATAATTCACCCCTCCACTTT.

CDR3: CASSSLRGNRGEQFF. Written as DNA, the CDR3 is TGTGCCAGCAGTTCCCTAAGGGGGAATCGGGGTGAGCAGTTCTTC. The V gene is TRBV27, the J gene TRBJ2-1; tentative D call: TRBD1 (6 bases). This CDR3 is 15 amino acids long. Germline V gives CDR1 MNHEY, CDR2 SMNVEV (reference sequence). V lost 4 bases and J 9 bases, leaving 19 bases between the germline ends.

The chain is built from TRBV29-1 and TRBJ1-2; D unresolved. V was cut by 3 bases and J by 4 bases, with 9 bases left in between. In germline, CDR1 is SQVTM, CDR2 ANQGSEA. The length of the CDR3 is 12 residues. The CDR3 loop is CSVDRQVYGYTF. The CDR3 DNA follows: TGCAGCGTTGACAGGCAGGTCTATGGCTACACCTTC.

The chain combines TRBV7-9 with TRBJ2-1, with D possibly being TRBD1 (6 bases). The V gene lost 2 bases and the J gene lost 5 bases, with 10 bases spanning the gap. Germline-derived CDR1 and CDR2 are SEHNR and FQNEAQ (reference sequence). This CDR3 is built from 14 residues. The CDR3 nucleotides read TGTGCCAGCAGCTTACAGGGGCTGGACAATGAGCAGTTCTTC. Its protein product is CASSLQGLDNEQFF.

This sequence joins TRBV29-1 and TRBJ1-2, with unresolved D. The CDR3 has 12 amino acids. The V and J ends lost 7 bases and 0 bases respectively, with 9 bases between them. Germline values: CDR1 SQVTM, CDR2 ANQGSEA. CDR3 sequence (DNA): TGCAGCGGGAGTAGCGCTAACTATGGCTACACCTTC. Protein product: CSGSSANYGYTF.

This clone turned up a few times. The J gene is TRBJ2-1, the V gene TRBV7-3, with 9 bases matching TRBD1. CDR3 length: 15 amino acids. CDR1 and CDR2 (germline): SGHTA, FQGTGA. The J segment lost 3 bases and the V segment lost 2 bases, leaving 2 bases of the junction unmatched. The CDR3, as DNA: TGTGCCAGCAGCTTAGAGACAGGGGGCTACAATGAGCAGTTCTTC. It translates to CASSLETGGYNEQFF.

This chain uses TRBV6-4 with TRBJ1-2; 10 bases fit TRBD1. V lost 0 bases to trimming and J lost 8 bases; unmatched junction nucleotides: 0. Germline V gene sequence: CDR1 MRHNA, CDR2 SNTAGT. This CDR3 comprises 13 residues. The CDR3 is CASSDSTGGGYTF. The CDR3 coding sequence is TGTGCCAGCAGTGACTCGACAGGGGGCGGCTACACCTTC.

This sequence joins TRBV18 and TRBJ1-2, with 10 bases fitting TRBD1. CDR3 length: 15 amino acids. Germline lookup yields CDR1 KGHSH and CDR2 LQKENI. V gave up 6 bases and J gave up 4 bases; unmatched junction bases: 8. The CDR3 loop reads CASSPDRGSFYGYTF. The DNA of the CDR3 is TGTGCCAGCTCCCCGGACAGGGGGTCGTTCTATGGCTACACCTTC.

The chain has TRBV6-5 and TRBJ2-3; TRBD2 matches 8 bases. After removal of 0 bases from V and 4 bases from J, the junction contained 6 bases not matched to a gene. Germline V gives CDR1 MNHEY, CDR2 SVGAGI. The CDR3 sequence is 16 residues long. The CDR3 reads CASSYSRGRRADTQYF. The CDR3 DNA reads TGTGCCAGCAGTTACTCGCGCGGGAGGAGGGCAGATACGCAGTATTTT.

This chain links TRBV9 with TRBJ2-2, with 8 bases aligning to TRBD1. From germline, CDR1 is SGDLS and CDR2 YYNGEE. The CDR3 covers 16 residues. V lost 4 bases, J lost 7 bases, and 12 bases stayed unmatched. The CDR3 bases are TGTGCCAGCAGCCCCAGGGGGCAAGGATCGGGCGGGGAGCTGTTTTTT. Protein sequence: CASSPRGQGSGGELFF.

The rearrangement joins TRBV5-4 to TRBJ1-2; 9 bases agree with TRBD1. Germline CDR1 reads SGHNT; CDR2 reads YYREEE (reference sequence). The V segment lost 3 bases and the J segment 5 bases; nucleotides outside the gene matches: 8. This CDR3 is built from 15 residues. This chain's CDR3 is CASSSPGQGIYGYTF. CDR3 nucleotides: TGTGCCAGCAGCTCCCCGGGACAGGGAATATATGGCTACACCTTC. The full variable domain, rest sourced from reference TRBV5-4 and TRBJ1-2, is ETGVTQSPTHLIKTRGQQVTLRCSSQSGHNTVSWYQQALGQGPQFIFQYYREEENGRGNFPPRFSGLQFPNYSSELNVNALELDDSALYLCASSSPGQGIYGYTFGSGTRLTVV.

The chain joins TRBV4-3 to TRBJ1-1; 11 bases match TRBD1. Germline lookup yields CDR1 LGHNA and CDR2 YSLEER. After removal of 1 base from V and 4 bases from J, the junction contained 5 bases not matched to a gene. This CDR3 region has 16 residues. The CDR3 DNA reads TGCGCCAGCAGCCAAGCATCCGGGACAGGGGGCACTGAAGCTTTCTTT. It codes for CASSQASGTGGTEAFF.

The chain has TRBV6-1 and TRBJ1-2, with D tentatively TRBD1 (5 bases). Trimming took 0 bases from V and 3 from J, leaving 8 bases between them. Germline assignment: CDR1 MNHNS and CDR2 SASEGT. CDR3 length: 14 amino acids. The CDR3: CASSEASGYYGYTF. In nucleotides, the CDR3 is TGTGCCAGCAGTGAAGCGTCAGGGTACTATGGCTACACCTTC.

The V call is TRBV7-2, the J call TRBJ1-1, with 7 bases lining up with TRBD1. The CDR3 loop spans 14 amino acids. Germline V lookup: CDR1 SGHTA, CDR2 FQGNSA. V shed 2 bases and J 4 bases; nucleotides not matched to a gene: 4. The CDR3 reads CASSLQGVATEAFF. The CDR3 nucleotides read TGTGCCAGCAGCTTACAGGGGGTCGCCACTGAAGCTTTCTTT.

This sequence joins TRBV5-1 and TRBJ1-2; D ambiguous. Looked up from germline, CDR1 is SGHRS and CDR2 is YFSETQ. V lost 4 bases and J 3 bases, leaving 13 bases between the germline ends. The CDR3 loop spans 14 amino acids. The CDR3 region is CASSPNRVDYGYTF. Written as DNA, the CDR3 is TGCGCCAGCAGCCCAAACCGGGTCGACTATGGCTACACCTTC.

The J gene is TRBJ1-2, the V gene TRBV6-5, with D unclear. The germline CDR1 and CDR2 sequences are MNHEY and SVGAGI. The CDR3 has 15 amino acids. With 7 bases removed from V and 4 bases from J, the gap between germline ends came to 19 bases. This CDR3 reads CASTTLVGRGYGYTF. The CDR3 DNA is TGTGCCAGCACCACACTCGTAGGGAGAGGCTATGGCTACACCTTC.

The CDR3 DNA reads as TGTGCCAGCTCCCGGACAGACGGGGACACTGAAGCTTTCTTT. This gives the protein CASSRTDGDTEAFF. The gene calls are TRBV18 and TRBJ1-1, with a possible D match to TRBD1 (6 bases). CDR1 is KGHSH, CDR2 LQKENI, per germline. Trimming cost V 6 bases and J 3 bases, with 14 bases left between them. This CDR3 has 14 amino acids.

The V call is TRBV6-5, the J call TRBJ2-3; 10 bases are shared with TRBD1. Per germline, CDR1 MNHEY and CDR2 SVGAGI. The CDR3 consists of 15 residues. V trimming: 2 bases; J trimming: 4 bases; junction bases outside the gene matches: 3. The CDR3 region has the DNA TGTGCCAGCAGTTACGGGACAGGGGTAGCAGATACGCAGTATTTT. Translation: CASSYGTGVADTQYF.

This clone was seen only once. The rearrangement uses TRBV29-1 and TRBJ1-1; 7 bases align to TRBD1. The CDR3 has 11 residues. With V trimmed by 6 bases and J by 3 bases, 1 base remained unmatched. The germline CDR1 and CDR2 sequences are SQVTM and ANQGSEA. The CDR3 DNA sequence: TGCAGCGTCAGGGGGGACACTGAAGCTTTCTTT. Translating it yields CSVRGDTEAFF.

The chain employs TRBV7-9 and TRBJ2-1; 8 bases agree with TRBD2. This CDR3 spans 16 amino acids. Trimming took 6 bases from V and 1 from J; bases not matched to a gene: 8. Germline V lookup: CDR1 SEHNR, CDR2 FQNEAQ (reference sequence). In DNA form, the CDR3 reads TGTGCCAGCAGACGATCGGGGGGGACTTCCTACAATGAGCAGTTCTTC. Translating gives CASRRSGGTSYNEQFF.

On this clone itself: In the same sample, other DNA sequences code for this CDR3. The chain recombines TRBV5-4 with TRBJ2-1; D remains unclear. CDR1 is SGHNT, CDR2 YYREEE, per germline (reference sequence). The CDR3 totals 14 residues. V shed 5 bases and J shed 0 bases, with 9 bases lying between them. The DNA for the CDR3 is TGTGCCAGCAGTCACAGTGGCTCCTACAATGAGCAGTTCTTC. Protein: CASSHSGSYNEQFF.

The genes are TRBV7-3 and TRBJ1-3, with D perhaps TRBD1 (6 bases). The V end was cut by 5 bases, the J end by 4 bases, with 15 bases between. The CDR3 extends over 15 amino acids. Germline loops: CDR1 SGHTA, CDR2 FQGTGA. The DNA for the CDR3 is TGTGCCAGCAGCGAGGGTCGGGGGGCCGGAAACACCATATATTTT. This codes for CASSEGRGAGNTIYF.

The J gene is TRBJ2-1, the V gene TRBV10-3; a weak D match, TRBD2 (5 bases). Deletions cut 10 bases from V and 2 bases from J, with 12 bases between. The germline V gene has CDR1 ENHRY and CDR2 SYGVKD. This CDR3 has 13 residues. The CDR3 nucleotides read TGTGCCAGAGCGACGGAGGCCTACAATGAGCAGTTCTTC. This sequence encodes CARATEAYNEQFF.

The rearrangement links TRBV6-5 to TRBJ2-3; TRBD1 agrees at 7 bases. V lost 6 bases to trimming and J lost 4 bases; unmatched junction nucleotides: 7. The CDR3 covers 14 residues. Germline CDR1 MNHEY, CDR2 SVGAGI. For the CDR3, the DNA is TGTGCCAGCAGCGGGACAGTGGGCGCAGATACGCAGTATTTT. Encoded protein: CASSGTVGADTQYF.

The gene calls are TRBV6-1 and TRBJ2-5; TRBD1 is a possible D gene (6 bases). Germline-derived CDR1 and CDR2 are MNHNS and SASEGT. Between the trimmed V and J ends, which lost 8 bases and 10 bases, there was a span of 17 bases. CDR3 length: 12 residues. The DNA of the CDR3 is TGTGCCAGCGGACAGAAGGTGGTTGGCCAGTACTTC. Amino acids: CASGQKVVGQYF.

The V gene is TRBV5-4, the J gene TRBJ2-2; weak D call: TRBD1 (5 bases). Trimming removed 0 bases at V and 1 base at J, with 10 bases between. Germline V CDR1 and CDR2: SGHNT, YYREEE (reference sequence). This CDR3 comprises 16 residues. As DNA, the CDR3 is TGTGCCAGCAGCTTGGCGGCAGGGCAGAACACCGGGGAGCTGTTTTTT. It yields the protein CASSLAAGQNTGELFF.

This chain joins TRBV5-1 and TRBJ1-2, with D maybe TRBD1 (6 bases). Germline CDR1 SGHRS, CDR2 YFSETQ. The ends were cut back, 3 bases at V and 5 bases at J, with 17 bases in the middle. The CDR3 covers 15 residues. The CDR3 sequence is CASSSNHRDRYGYTF. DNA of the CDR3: TGCGCCAGCAGCTCCAACCACAGGGATCGGTATGGCTACACCTTC.

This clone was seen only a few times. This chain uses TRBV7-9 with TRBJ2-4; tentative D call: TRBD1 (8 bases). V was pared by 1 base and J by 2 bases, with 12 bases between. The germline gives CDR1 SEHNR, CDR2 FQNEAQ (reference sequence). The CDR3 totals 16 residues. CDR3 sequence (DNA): TGTGCCAGCAGCTTAGAACAGGGGGGGACCAAAAACATTCAGTACTTC. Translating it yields CASSLEQGGTKNIQYF.

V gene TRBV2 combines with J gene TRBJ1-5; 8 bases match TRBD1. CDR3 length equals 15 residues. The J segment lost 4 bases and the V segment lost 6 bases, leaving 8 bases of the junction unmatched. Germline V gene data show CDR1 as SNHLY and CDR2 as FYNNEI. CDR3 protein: CASSADRVVNQPQHF. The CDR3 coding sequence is TGTGCCAGCAGCGCGGACAGGGTTGTAAATCAGCCCCAGCATTTT.

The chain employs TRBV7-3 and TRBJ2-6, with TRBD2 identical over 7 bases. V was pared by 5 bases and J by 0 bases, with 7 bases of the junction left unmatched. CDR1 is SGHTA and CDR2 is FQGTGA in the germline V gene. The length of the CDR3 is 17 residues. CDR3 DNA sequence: TGTGCCAGCAGCCCCGGGGAGGGGCGCTCTGGGGCCAACGTCCTGACTTTC. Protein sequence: CASSPGEGRSGANVLTF.